These 10 T cell receptor beta chains were all obtained from the same sample, sequenced in a study of T cell changes during pregnancy in multiple sclerosis. Profiled with immunoSEQ multiplex PCR; TCRdb holds only in-frame clones, not every one. The data show about 67,000 clones, approximately 93% seen once. Sequenced material: peripheral blood, taken in the second trimester of pregnancy. The receptors here all came from a female donor with multiple sclerosis, enrolled in a pregnancy study.

For the CDR3, the DNA is TGTGCCAGCAGCGACCTGGCCGGACTCGGTTACGAGCAGTACTTC. It translates to CASSDLAGLGYEQYF. The V and J genes are TRBV11-2 and TRBJ2-7; tentative D call: TRBD2 (5 bases). Per germline, CDR1 SGHAT and CDR2 FQNNGV. This CDR3 is built from 15 residues. V lost 5 bases and J 4 bases, leaving 18 bases between the germline ends.

The chain couples TRBV7-3 to TRBJ2-3; tentatively, D is TRBD2 (6 bases). Germline CDR1 and CDR2: SGHTA and FQGTGA. The CDR3 has 16 amino acids. The V gene lost 5 bases and the J gene lost 0 bases, with 15 bases spanning the gap. The CDR3 DNA reads as TGTGCCAGCAGCCTGGATGCGCGGGGAAGCACAGATACGCAGTATTTT. It encodes CASSLDARGSTDTQYF.

The chain employs TRBV7-3 and TRBJ1-2, with D perhaps matching TRBD1 (5 bases). CDR1 is SGHTA, CDR2 FQGTGA, per germline. The CDR3 runs 15 residues. The V end lost 3 bases, the J end lost 5 bases, and 16 bases lay between the germline ends. This chain's CDR3 is CASSFTGGARYGYTF. The DNA for the CDR3 is TGTGCCAGCAGCTTTACCGGCGGGGCGCGGTATGGCTACACCTTC.

The V gene is TRBV7-2, the J gene TRBJ1-1; D might be TRBD1 (5 bases). V lost 3 bases and J 2 bases, leaving 13 bases between the germline ends. Germline CDR1 and CDR2: SGHTA and FQGNSA. The CDR3 runs 15 residues. This CDR3 reads CASSFQGFLNTEAFF. The CDR3 DNA reads as TGTGCCAGCAGCTTTCAGGGATTCCTTAACACTGAAGCTTTCTTT. Full variable domain (remainder filled in from reference TRBV7-2 and TRBJ1-1): GAGVSQSPSNKVTEKGKDVELRCDPISGHTALYWYRQSLGQGLEFLIYFQGNSAPDKSGLPSDRFSAERTGGSVSTLTIQRTQQEDSAVYLCASSFQGFLNTEAFFGQGTRLTVV.

The rearrangement joins TRBV7-9 to TRBJ2-1; D unclear. Per germline, CDR1 SEHNR and CDR2 FQNEAQ (reference sequence). Trimming shortened V by 0 bases and J by 8 bases, and 8 bases separated the two germline ends. The CDR3 extends over 13 amino acids. The CDR3 loop reads CASSLASRYEQFF. The CDR3 region has the DNA TGTGCCAGCAGCTTAGCATCCCGGTATGAGCAGTTCTTC. Looking up the rest from reference TRBV7-9 and TRBJ2-1 gives the full variable domain: DTGVSQNPRHKITKRGQNVTFRCDPISEHNRLYWYRQTLGQGPEFLTYFQNEAQLEKSRLLSDRFSAERPKGSFSTLEIQRTEQGDSAMYLCASSLASRYEQFFGPGTRLTVL.

This clone was picked up one time. V gene TRBV11-3 combines with J gene TRBJ2-2; 9 nucleotides agree with TRBD1. With 5 bases clipped from V and 6 bases from J, the junction kept 4 bases outside the gene matches. Per the germline V gene, CDR1 is SGHNT and CDR2 is YENEEA. The CDR3 totals 14 residues. The chain's CDR3 is CASSLTGGSGELFF. In DNA, the CDR3 is TGTGCCAGCAGCCTTACAGGGGGCTCCGGGGAGCTGTTTTTT.

The J gene is TRBJ2-5, the V gene TRBV6-5; 9 bases are a match to TRBD2. The CDR3 length is 15 residues. Germline values: CDR1 MNHEY, CDR2 SVGAGI. The V segment lost 2 bases and the J segment 5 bases; nucleotides outside the gene matches: 6. The CDR3 nucleotides read TGTGCCAGCAGTTACGGCGGGGGGGCCGGCGAGACCCAGTACTTC. It yields the protein CASSYGGGAGETQYF.

DNA of the CDR3: TGTGCCAGCGAGCGGGCCAACTATGGCTACACCTTC. It encodes CASERANYGYTF. The V and J genes are TRBV2 and TRBJ1-2; no clear D. The length of the CDR3 is 12 residues. Between the trimmed V and J ends, which lost 8 bases and 2 bases, there was a span of 9 bases. Germline V gives CDR1 SNHLY, CDR2 FYNNEI.

The chain employs TRBV5-4 and TRBJ1-1; D is undetermined. Germline values: CDR1 SGHNT, CDR2 YYREEE (reference sequence). Deletions cut 4 bases from V and 4 bases from J, with 8 bases between. CDR3 length: 12 amino acids. The CDR3 spells CASSQSSTEAFF. The CDR3 bases are TGTGCCAGCAGCCAAAGTAGCACTGAAGCTTTCTTT.

The CDR3 DNA reads TGTGCCAGTAGTATCTGGGGCAGGGCTAACTATGGCTACACCTTC. Residues: CASSIWGRANYGYTF. The chain employs TRBV19 and TRBJ1-2; TRBD1 is a possible D gene (5 bases). The CDR3 runs to 15 residues. Germline loops: CDR1 LNHDA, CDR2 SQIVND (reference sequence). V lost 3 bases, J lost 0 bases, and 11 bases lay in between. The full variable domain, in which reference TRBV19 and TRBJ1-2 provide the parts outside the CDR3, is DGGITQSPKYLFRKEGQNVTLSCEQNLNHDAMYWYRQDPGQGLRLIYYSQIVNDFQKGDIAEGYSVSREKKESFPLTVTSAQKNPTAFYLCASSIWGRANYGYTFGSGTRLTVV.